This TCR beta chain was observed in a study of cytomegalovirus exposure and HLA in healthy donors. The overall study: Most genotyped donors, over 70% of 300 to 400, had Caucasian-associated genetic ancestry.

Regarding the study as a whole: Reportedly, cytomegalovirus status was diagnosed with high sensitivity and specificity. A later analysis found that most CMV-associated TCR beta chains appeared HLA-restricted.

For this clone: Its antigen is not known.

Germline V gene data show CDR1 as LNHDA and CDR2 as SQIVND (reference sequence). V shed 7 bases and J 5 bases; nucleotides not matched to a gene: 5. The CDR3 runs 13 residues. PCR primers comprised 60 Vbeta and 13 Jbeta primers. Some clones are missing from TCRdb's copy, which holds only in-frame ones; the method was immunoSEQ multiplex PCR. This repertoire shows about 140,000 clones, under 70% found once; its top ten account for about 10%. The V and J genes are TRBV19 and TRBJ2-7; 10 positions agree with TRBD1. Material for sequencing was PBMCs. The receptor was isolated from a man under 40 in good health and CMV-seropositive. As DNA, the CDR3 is TGTGCCAGTATGGGGACAGGGGTTCACGAGCAGTACTTC. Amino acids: CASMGTGVHEQYF.